These 25 T cell receptor beta chains were sequenced from one sample in a study of response to subunit inactivated influenza vaccine. TCRdb reanalysed the RT-PCR reads using MiXCR and keeps one entry per CDR3 protein. The table has about 570,000 distinct CDR3 sequences, 11% seen once. The sample was also linked to a second study, of T cells expressing NK-cell markers. That paper states: Template switching by 5'RACE with UMIs generated the TCR beta cDNA.

The sequenced sample was PBMCs from blood, obtained on the day of vaccination. These receptors all stem from a man between 50 and 59 years old who received an inactivated influenza vaccine.

This clonotype was observed a handful of times. The J gene is TRBJ2-3, the V gene TRBV12-3 or TRBV12-4; weak D call: TRBD1 (6 bases). CDR3 length: 12 residues. V lost 4 bases and J lost 6, with 8 bases in between. The CDR3 loop reads CASSSQGDTQYF. The CDR3 nucleotides are TGTGCCAGCAGTTCTCAGGGGGATACGCAGTATTTT.

This clonotype was recorded many times. The genes are TRBV29-1 and TRBJ2-7, with TRBD1 matching 10 bases. Trimming removed 8 bases from V and 1 base from J; junction bases left unmatched: 8. The CDR3 sequence is 14 residues long. Germline-derived CDR1 and CDR2 are SQVTM and ANQGSEA. CDR3 bases: TGCAGCATAGTGGTGGGACAGGGGTCCTACGAGCAGTACTTC. It codes for CSIVVGQGSYEQYF.

This clonotype appeared a few times. The CDR3 here is CASSLFLATDTQYF. The CDR3 nucleotides are TGTGCCAGCAGCTTATTTCTGGCTACAGATACGCAGTATTTT. The rearrangement links TRBV7-2 to TRBJ2-3; D unclear. The V gene's germline CDR1 is SGHTA and CDR2 FQGNSA. CDR3 length: 14 residues. V dropped 2 bases and J dropped 3 bases, with 9 bases sitting between them.

This clonotype has just a few counts. The J gene is TRBJ2-1, the V gene TRBV7-9, with 7 positions matching TRBD1. V lost 4 bases, J lost 6 bases, and 12 bases stayed unmatched. CDR3 size: 16 residues. Germline V lookup: CDR1 SEHNR, CDR2 FQNEAQ (reference sequence). The CDR3 nucleotides read TGTGCCAGCAGCTCTTTCCCGGGACAGTCAAGCAATGAGCAGTTCTTC. This translates into CASSSFPGQSSNEQFF. The variable domain in full, completed from reference TRBV7-9 and TRBJ2-1, reads DTGVSQNPRHKITKRGQNVTFRCDPISEHNRLYWYRQTLGQGPEFLTYFQNEAQLEKSRLLSDRFSAERPKGSFSTLEIQRTEQGDSAMYLCASSSFPGQSSNEQFFGPGTRLTVL.

This clonotype was counted between two and nine times. This chain links TRBV27 with TRBJ2-1; TRBD1 matches at 7 bases. Germline CDR1 reads MNHEY; CDR2 reads SMNVEV (reference sequence). The junction had 5 bases not matched to a gene; V was cut back by 2 bases and J by 4 bases. CDR3 length equals 15 residues. The CDR3 here is CASSLGRGWYNEQFF. DNA of the CDR3: TGTGCCAGCAGTTTAGGCAGGGGGTGGTACAATGAGCAGTTCTTC.

As for this clonotype: One junction end does not reproduce the germline sequence, and a read error may be involved. V and J are TRBV29-1 and TRBJ2-1; 7 nucleotides match TRBD1. The CDR3 runs to 13 residues. CDR1 SQVTM and CDR2 ANQGSEA come from the germline V gene. The CDR3 DNA reads TGCAGCGTTTTGGGCGACAGGGACAATGAGCAGATCTTC. Translated: CSVLGDRDNEQIF.

This clonotype was picked up a small number of times. CDR3 loop: CASSLGAAGGPSSGELFF. CDR3 bases: TGCGCCAGCAGCTTGGGTGCGGCGGGAGGCCCTTCCAGCGGGGAGCTGTTTTTT. This chain connects TRBV5-1 to TRBJ2-2, with 8 positions matching TRBD2. The CDR3 loop spans 18 amino acids. In germline, CDR1 is SGHRS, CDR2 YFSETQ. V trimming: 0 bases; J trimming: 7 bases; junction bases outside the gene matches: 14.

This chain uses TRBV24-1 with TRBJ2-5; the D is unclear. The CDR3 contains 13 residues. CDR1 and CDR2 from the germline V gene are KGHDR and SFDVKD. Trimming pared 2 bases from V and 5 bases from J, leaving 8 bases between. The CDR3 DNA reads as TGTGCCACCAGTGATTGGATTTCGGAGACCCAGTACTTC. Its translation: CATSDWISETQYF.

This clonotype appeared a few times. The chain is built from TRBV6-5 and TRBJ1-4, with TRBD1 matching 9 bases. Germline V gene data show CDR1 as MNHEY and CDR2 as SVGAGI. This CDR3 region has 14 residues. V lost 2 bases and J lost 7; bases outside the gene matches: 2. The CDR3 nucleotides are TGTGCCAGCAGTTACACGGGACAGGGTGAAAAACTGTTTTTT. The encoded protein is CASSYTGQGEKLFF.

A few counts support this clonotype. The chain's CDR3 is CASSRYGQGRSEQYF. In DNA form, the CDR3 reads TGCGCCAGCAGCCGATACGGACAGGGACGGAGCGAGCAGTACTTC. This chain uses TRBV4-3 with TRBJ2-7; 8 bases agree with TRBD1. This CDR3 is built from 15 residues. Germline CDR1 LGHNA, CDR2 YSLEER. Trimming cost V 4 bases and J 6 bases; bases outside gene matches: 11.

V is TRBV5-1 and J is TRBJ1-1; D ambiguous. This CDR3 is built from 14 residues. Germline V lookup: CDR1 SGHRS, CDR2 YFSETQ. V dropped 0 bases and J dropped 7 bases, with 13 bases sitting between them. As DNA, the CDR3 is TGCGCCAGCAGCTTGGACGAGGGCCGACATGAAGCTTTCTTT. This gives the protein CASSLDEGRHEAFF.

This clonotype occurred a few times. The chain combines TRBV19 with TRBJ1-2; D uncertain. V was pared by 2 bases and J by 0 bases, with 13 bases between. The length of the CDR3 is 16 residues. Per germline, CDR1 LNHDA and CDR2 SQIVND (reference sequence). The CDR3 loop reads CASSISVTETNYGYTF. In nucleotides, the CDR3 is TGTGCCAGTAGTATAAGTGTAACAGAGACTAACTATGGCTACACCTTC.

The CDR3 region is CASRPRGSSYNSPLHF. CDR3 DNA sequence: TGTGCCAGCAGACCCAGGGGATCCTCCTATAATTCACCCCTCCACTTT. The chain carries TRBV6-1 and TRBJ1-6; tentatively, D is TRBD1 (6 bases). From germline, CDR1 is MNHNS and CDR2 SASEGT. V lost 6 bases, J lost 0 bases, and 12 bases lay in between. The CDR3 sequence is 16 residues long.

The chain employs TRBV5-1 and TRBJ2-2; TRBD2 agrees at 13 bases. The CDR3 sequence is 15 residues long. In germline, CDR1 is SGHRS, CDR2 YFSETQ. V shed 4 bases, J shed 6 bases, and the junction held 3 bases outside the gene matches. CDR3 nucleotide sequence: TGCGCCAGCAGCACCGGGACTAGCGGGGCCGGGGAGCTGTTTTTT. Protein product: CASSTGTSGAGELFF. Full variable domain (remainder filled in from reference TRBV5-1 and TRBJ2-2): KAGVTQTPRYLIKTRGQQVTLSCSPISGHRSVSWYQQTPGQGLQFLFEYFSETQRNKGNFPGRFSGRQFSNSRSEMNVSTLELGDSALYLCASSTGTSGAGELFFGEGSRLTVL.

This clonotype was found a few times. This chain connects TRBV10-3 to TRBJ1-3; D unclear. The germline gives CDR1 ENHRY, CDR2 SYGVKD. V was pared by 6 bases and J by 2 bases, with 14 bases between. The CDR3 is 15 residues long. CDR3 DNA sequence: TGTGCCATCAGAGGTCAGGAGTCGGCTGGAAACACCATATATTTT. Translation gives CAIRGQESAGNTIYF.

Here the CDR3 reads CATSTSRQGLSEQYF. In nucleotides, the CDR3 is TGTGCCACCAGCACGTCTCGACAGGGTTTAAGCGAGCAGTACTTC. The J gene is TRBJ2-7, the V gene TRBV15; 7 positions agree with TRBD1. Unmatched junction bases numbered 12, after V lost 4 bases and J lost 6 bases. The CDR3 sequence is 15 residues long. Germline V gives CDR1 LNHNV, CDR2 YYDKDF (reference sequence).

The genes are TRBV12-3 or TRBV12-4 and TRBJ1-6; 7 nucleotides align to TRBD1. J was trimmed by 6 bases and V by 8 bases; bases with no gene match: 10. This CDR3 has 15 residues. CDR3 coding DNA: TGTGCCAGCGCCTCCTGGGGACAGCTTAATTCACCCCTCCACTTT. Translating gives CASASWGQLNSPLHF.

The chain has TRBV15 and TRBJ2-5; D might be TRBD1 (6 bases). The CDR3 consists of 15 residues. The V gene lost 0 bases and the J gene lost 2 bases, with 10 bases spanning the gap. Germline CDR1 and CDR2: LNHNV and YYDKDF (reference sequence). The CDR3 spells CATSRDIGQQETQYF. In DNA, the CDR3 is TGTGCCACCAGCAGAGATATCGGACAGCAAGAGACCCAGTACTTC.

CDR3 in DNA: TGTGCCAGCAGCGCGACGGAGCTTAGAGGCTACACCTTC. The encoded protein is CASSATELRGYTF. V and J are TRBV25-1 and TRBJ1-2, with no clear D. The CDR3 runs 13 residues. The germline V and J ends were trimmed by 6 bases and 8 bases, with 16 bases remaining between them. Germline V gene sequence: CDR1 MGHDK, CDR2 SYGVNS.

This clonotype has a count of ten or more. V is TRBV6-1 and J is TRBJ2-2; D is uncertain. This CDR3 is 15 amino acids long. V gave up 7 bases and J gave up 0 bases, with 12 bases separating them. Germline V gives CDR1 MNHNS, CDR2 SASEGT. The CDR3 DNA sequence: TGTGCCAGCACCAGACTCCATTCGAACACCGGGGAGCTGTTTTTT. Protein product: CASTRLHSNTGELFF.

The chain uses TRBV9 and TRBJ2-2; D is ambiguous. CDR3 length equals 14 residues. CDR1 is SGDLS, CDR2 YYNGEE, per germline. V lost 0 bases and J lost 5, with 8 bases in between. CDR3 in DNA: TGTGCCAGCAGCGTAGAATCGTCGACCGGGGAGCTGTTTTTT. This translates into CASSVESSTGELFF.

This clonotype was counted between two and nine times. V gene TRBV12-3 or TRBV12-4 combines with J gene TRBJ1-4; possible D gene TRBD1, 6 bases. Trimming shortened V by 6 bases and J by 8 bases, and 13 bases separated the two germline ends. The CDR3 has 13 amino acids. For the CDR3, the DNA is TGTGCCAGCAGCCTTGGGACACACGAAAAACTGTTTTTT. Protein sequence: CASSLGTHEKLFF.

This clonotype was counted only a few times. This chain connects TRBV6-1 to TRBJ2-3; D could derive from TRBD1 or TRBD2 (5 bases each). This CDR3 has 15 amino acids. Looked up from germline, CDR1 is MNHNS and CDR2 is SASEGT. Trimming shortened V by 1 base and J by 0 bases, and 8 bases separated the two germline ends. The CDR3 region has the DNA TGTGCCAGCAGTGAAGGATGGGGGAGCACAGATACGCAGTATTTT. As protein: CASSEGWGSTDTQYF.

This clonotype was seen more than once but under ten times. This chain uses TRBV11-3 with TRBJ2-1; 8 nucleotides match TRBD2. Germline lookup yields CDR1 SGHNT and CDR2 YENEEA. This CDR3 region has 16 residues. J was trimmed by 5 bases and V by 5 bases; bases with no gene match: 11. CDR3 in amino acids: CASSLGGSGKNNEQFF. Written as DNA, the CDR3 is TGTGCCAGCAGCCTTGGGGGTAGCGGGAAGAACAATGAGCAGTTCTTC. The whole variable domain, remainder taken from reference TRBV11-3 and TRBJ2-1, is EAGVVQSPRYKIIEKKQPVAFWCNPISGHNTLYWYLQNLGQGPELLIRYENEEAVDDSQLPKDRFSAERLKGVDSTLKIQPAELGDSAVYLCASSLGGSGKNNEQFFGPGTRLTVL.

In nucleotides, the CDR3 is TGTGCCAGCAGCTTAAGGACTAGCGTTTACCTCTTTGAAGATGAGCAGTTCTTC. It yields the protein CASSLRTSVYLFEDEQFF. The rearrangement uses TRBV7-8 and TRBJ2-1, with 9 bases fitting TRBD2. With 2 bases clipped from V and 8 bases from J, the junction kept 16 bases outside the gene matches. The germline gives CDR1 SGHVS, CDR2 FQNEAQ. This CDR3 has 18 amino acids.